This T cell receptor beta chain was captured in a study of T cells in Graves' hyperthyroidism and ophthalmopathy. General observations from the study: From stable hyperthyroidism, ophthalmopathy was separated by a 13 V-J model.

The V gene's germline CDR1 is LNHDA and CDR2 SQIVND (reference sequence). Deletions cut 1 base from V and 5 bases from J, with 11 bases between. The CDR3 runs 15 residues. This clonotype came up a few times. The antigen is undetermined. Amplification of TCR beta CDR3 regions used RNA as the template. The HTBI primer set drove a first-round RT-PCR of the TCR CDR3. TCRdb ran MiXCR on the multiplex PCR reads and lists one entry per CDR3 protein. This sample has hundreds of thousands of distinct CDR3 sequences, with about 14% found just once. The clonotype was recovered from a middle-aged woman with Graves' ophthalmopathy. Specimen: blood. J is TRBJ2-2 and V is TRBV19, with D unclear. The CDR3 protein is CASSIVPMGTGELFF. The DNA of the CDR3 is TGTGCCAGTAGTATAGTACCCATGGGGACCGGGGAGCTGTTTTTT.